Following are 21 T cell receptor beta chains from one sample sequenced in a study of T cell responses to AZD1222 COVID-19 vaccine. Method: immunoSEQ multiplex PCR; TCRdb's copy keeps in-frame clones and lacks some. The data show about 120,000 clones, 75% to 90% seen once. Sample: peripheral blood, taken on day 0 of AZD1222 vaccination. Receptor source: an adult in good health.

This clone was counted a few times. The V gene is TRBV4-2, the J gene TRBJ1-5, with D uncertain. This CDR3 contains 15 residues. The V gene's germline CDR1 is LGHNA and CDR2 YNFKEQ. V was cut by 1 base and J by 4 bases, with 11 bases left in between. The CDR3 DNA reads TGTGCCAGCAGCCAAGCCCATTCCGGGAATCAGCCCCAGCATTTT. Protein: CASSQAHSGNQPQHF.

J is TRBJ2-4 and V is TRBV30, with D unclear. The V end was cut by 2 bases, the J end by 1 base, with 12 bases between. CDR1 is GTSNPN and CDR2 is SVGIG in the germline V gene (reference sequence). The CDR3 is made up of 15 amino acids. DNA for the CDR3: TGTGCCTGGAGTTTGCATCCATTGGCCAAAAACATTCAGTACTTC. Residues: CAWSLHPLAKNIQYF.

The rearrangement links TRBV7-2 to TRBJ1-1, with D tentatively TRBD1 (5 bases). Germline V lookup: CDR1 SGHTA, CDR2 FQGNSA. This CDR3 has 14 amino acids. V was pared by 1 base and J by 4 bases, with 10 bases between. The CDR3: CASSLDLGGTEAFF. In DNA, the CDR3 is TGTGCCAGCAGCTTAGATCTGGGGGGCACTGAAGCTTTCTTT.

V usage is TRBV27 and J usage is TRBJ2-5; 8 positions match TRBD1. There are 14 residues in the CDR3. V lost 6 bases, J lost 4 bases, and 7 bases stayed unmatched. Germline CDR1 reads MNHEY; CDR2 reads SMNVEV (reference sequence). The CDR3 reads CASSRTGTRETQYF. The CDR3 region has the DNA TGTGCCAGCAGCCGGACAGGGACAAGAGAGACCCAGTACTTC.

The chain uses TRBV11-3 and TRBJ2-7; D might be TRBD2 (5 bases). Trimming pared 1 base from V and 5 bases from J, leaving 9 bases between. CDR3 length: 13 amino acids. CDR1 and CDR2 (germline): SGHNT, YENEEA. CDR3 DNA sequence: TGTGCCAGCAGCTTAGGTTCCGGGAACGAGCAGTACTTC. It is translated as CASSLGSGNEQYF.

V is TRBV6-2 or TRBV6-3 and J is TRBJ1-1; D is undetermined. The CDR3 totals 12 residues. Germline V gives CDR1 MNHEY, CDR2 SVGEGT. V was cut by 5 bases and J by 6 bases, with 10 bases left in between. CDR3 in amino acids: CASSPEGAEAFF. CDR3 nucleotide sequence: TGTGCCAGCAGTCCCGAGGGAGCTGAAGCTTTCTTT.

The chain couples TRBV4-3 to TRBJ2-7, with 10 bases aligning to TRBD1. The CDR3 has 16 amino acids. The V segment lost 1 base and the J segment 1 base; nucleotides outside the gene matches: 4. Germline CDR1 and CDR2: LGHNA and YSLEER. The CDR3 is CASSQGTGGLSYEQYF. CDR3 nucleotide sequence: TGCGCCAGCAGCCAAGGGACAGGGGGACTTTCCTACGAGCAGTACTTC.

The chain has TRBV12-3 or TRBV12-4 and TRBJ2-2; D is uncertain. The V end lost 6 bases, the J end lost 6 bases, and 11 bases lay between the germline ends. The CDR3 is 13 amino acids. CDR3 sequence reads: CASRVRSSGELFF. The CDR3 bases are TGTGCCAGCAGAGTAAGGTCCTCCGGGGAGCTGTTTTTT.

The chain combines TRBV29-1 with TRBJ2-7; unclear D gene. Germline CDR1 and CDR2: SQVTM and ANQGSEA. The CDR3 length is 11 residues. Trimming pared 4 bases from V and 1 base from J, leaving 5 bases between. In nucleotides, the CDR3 is TGCAGCGTTGTCAGGTCCTACGAGCAGTACTTC. It is translated as CSVVRSYEQYF.

The V and J genes are TRBV19 and TRBJ1-3; no firm D call. Trimming left V 7 bases short and J 0 bases short, with 7 bases between. The CDR3 covers 13 residues. Per the germline V gene, CDR1 is LNHDA and CDR2 is SQIVND (reference sequence). This CDR3 reads CASNSRSGNTIYF. In DNA form, the CDR3 reads TGTGCCAGTAATTCACGCTCTGGAAACACCATATATTTT.

V usage is TRBV5-1 and J usage is TRBJ2-5, with TRBD1 matching 10 bases. Trimming took 0 bases from V and 6 from J; bases not matched to a gene: 5. The CDR3 sequence is 15 residues long. Germline V gives CDR1 SGHRS, CDR2 YFSETQ. The CDR3 sequence: CASSLGTGGWKTQYF. The CDR3 coding sequence is TGCGCCAGCAGCTTGGGGACAGGGGGTTGGAAGACCCAGTACTTC.

This chain links TRBV11-3 with TRBJ1-2; maybe TRBD1 (6 bases). The V and J ends lost 0 bases and 4 bases respectively, with 12 bases between them. The germline CDR1 and CDR2 sequences are SGHNT and YENEEA. This CDR3 has 15 residues. The DNA of the CDR3 is TGTGCCAGCAGCTTAGAGTATCAGGGGCCCTATGGCTACACCTTC. This gives the protein CASSLEYQGPYGYTF.

The chain has TRBV15 and TRBJ1-4; D is uncertain. The CDR3 has 14 residues. V was clipped by 0 bases and J by 7 bases, with 9 bases between them. Germline-derived CDR1 and CDR2 are LNHNV and YYDKDF (reference sequence). CDR3: CATSRDTEREKLFF. The CDR3 bases are TGTGCCACCAGCAGAGACACGGAGCGTGAAAAACTGTTTTTT.

The gene calls are TRBV27 and TRBJ2-1, with 9 bases aligning to TRBD2. The CDR3 runs to 15 residues. V lost 5 bases, J lost 2 bases, and 4 bases stayed unmatched. Per germline, CDR1 MNHEY and CDR2 SMNVEV (reference sequence). Here the CDR3 DNA reads TGTGCCAGCAGTAGCGGGGGGCCGCCCTACAATGAGCAGTTCTTC. Its translation is CASSSGGPPYNEQFF.

V usage is TRBV6-2 or TRBV6-3 and J usage is TRBJ2-7, with D possibly matching TRBD2 (6 bases). CDR1 is MNHEY, CDR2 SVGEGT, per germline. The CDR3 is made up of 14 amino acids. V lost 6 bases and J lost 0, with 12 bases in between. Here the CDR3 DNA reads TGTGCCAGCAGCTTCCGGGGGAGCTCCTACGAGCAGTACTTC. Its protein product is CASSFRGSSYEQYF.

Written as DNA, the CDR3 is TGTGCCATCAGTGAGAAGGGGGGCTATGGCTACACCTTC. As protein: CAISEKGGYGYTF. This chain connects TRBV10-3 to TRBJ1-2, with a possible D match to TRBD1 (6 bases). The CDR3 is 13 residues long. CDR1 is ENHRY, CDR2 SYGVKD, per germline. Trimming pared 2 bases from V and 4 bases from J, leaving 8 bases between.

V and J are TRBV18 and TRBJ1-2; 7 bases agree with TRBD1. V gave up 5 bases and J gave up 4 bases; unmatched junction bases: 10. The germline gives CDR1 KGHSH, CDR2 LQKENI. The CDR3 spans 15 residues. The DNA for the CDR3 is TGTGCCAGCTCATCGGAAAACAGGGGATCCTATGGCTACACCTTC. Translating gives CASSSENRGSYGYTF. The whole variable domain, remainder taken from reference TRBV18 and TRBJ1-2, is NAGVMQNPRHLVRRRGQEARLRCSPMKGHSHVYWYRQLPEEGLKFMVYLQKENIIDESGMPKERFSAEFPKEGPSILRIQQVVRGDSAAYFCASSSENRGSYGYTFGSGTRLTVV.

The rearrangement uses TRBV5-1 and TRBJ1-4, with TRBD1 matching 7 bases. The germline V gene encodes CDR1 SGHRS and CDR2 YFSETQ. The V and J ends lost 4 bases and 0 bases, in that order; junction bases with no gene match: 3. The CDR3 contains 15 residues. CDR3 loop: CASSRDRATNEKLFF. The CDR3 DNA reads as TGCGCCAGCAGCCGGGACAGAGCAACTAATGAAAAACTGTTTTTT.

This clone was counted only a few times. The chain links TRBV28 to TRBJ2-7; 7 positions match TRBD1. This CDR3 comprises 14 residues. V dropped 5 bases and J dropped 0; count of bases not matched to a gene: 4. Germline V gene data show CDR1 as MDHEN and CDR2 as SYDVKM. In nucleotides, the CDR3 is TGTGCCAGCAGTCTTAGGGGGCTCTCCTACGAGCAGTACTTC. Amino acid sequence: CASSLRGLSYEQYF.

In its sample, this clone was seen once. The chain uses TRBV29-1 and TRBJ2-7; D gene unclear. The length of the CDR3 is 14 residues. CDR1 is SQVTM, CDR2 ANQGSEA, per germline. Trimming stripped 1 base from V and 2 bases from J, with 12 bases between. CDR3 amino acids: CSVEGARSAYEQYF. In nucleotides, the CDR3 is TGCAGCGTTGAAGGGGCCAGGAGCGCCTACGAGCAGTACTTC.

The J gene is TRBJ1-2, the V gene TRBV5-1; TRBD1 aligns across 8 bases. J lost 3 bases, V lost 4 bases, and 8 bases had no gene match. There are 15 residues in the CDR3. The germline V gene has CDR1 SGHRS and CDR2 YFSETQ. CDR3: CASSKDRDSHYGYTF. The CDR3 DNA sequence: TGCGCCAGCAGCAAGGACAGGGATTCTCACTATGGCTACACCTTC. Combining the CDR3 with reference TRBV5-1 and TRBJ1-2 gives the whole variable domain KAGVTQTPRYLIKTRGQQVTLSCSPISGHRSVSWYQQTPGQGLQFLFEYFSETQRNKGNFPGRFSGRQFSNSRSEMNVSTLELGDSALYLCASSKDRDSHYGYTFGSGTRLTVV.